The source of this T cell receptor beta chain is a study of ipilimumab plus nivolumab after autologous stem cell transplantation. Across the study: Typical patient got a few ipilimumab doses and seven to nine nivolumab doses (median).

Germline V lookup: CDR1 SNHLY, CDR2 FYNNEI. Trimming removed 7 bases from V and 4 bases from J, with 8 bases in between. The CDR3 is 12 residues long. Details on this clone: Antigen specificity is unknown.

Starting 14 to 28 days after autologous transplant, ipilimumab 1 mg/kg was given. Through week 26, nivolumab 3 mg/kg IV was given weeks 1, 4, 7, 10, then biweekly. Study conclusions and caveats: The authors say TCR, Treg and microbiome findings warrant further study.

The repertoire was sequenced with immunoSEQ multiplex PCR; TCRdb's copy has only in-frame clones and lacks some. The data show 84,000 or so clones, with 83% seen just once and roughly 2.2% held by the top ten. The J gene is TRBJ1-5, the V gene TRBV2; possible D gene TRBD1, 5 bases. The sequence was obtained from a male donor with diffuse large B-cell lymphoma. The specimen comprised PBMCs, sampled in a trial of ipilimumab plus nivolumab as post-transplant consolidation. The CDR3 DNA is TGTGCCAGCACGAACAGGAATCAGCCCCAGCATTTT. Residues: CASTNRNQPQHF.